A selection of T cell receptor beta chains follows, all from one sample in a study of a mutant IDH1 vaccine in newly diagnosed glioma. Their cognate antigens are unknown. Clones were read by immunoSEQ multiplex PCR, and TCRdb kept only the in-frame ones, dropping some. The table has 40,000 to 50,000 clones, more than 60% seen once. The sequenced sample was PBMCs, obtained from a glioma patient whose treatment included an IDH1 peptide vaccine. These receptors came from a woman in her thirties or forties with glioma. Some clones in this sample may be carry-over from other donors' samples. Each CDR3 is given with its conserved first and last residue. A D gene is named only where the DNA matches it firmly.

TRBV7-9 | . | CASSHPDFYTDTQYF
TRBV6-1 | TRBD2 | CASSATSGIGEQYF
TRBV9 | . | CASNEWGGNQPQHF
TRBV2 | . | CASSEAEGYLGELFF
TRBV29-1 | . | CSVDRSKSYGYTF
TRBV6-6 | TRBD2 | CASSPGGREQYF
TRBV4-2 | . | CASSQASKASGNTIYF
TRBV27 | . | CASTLGGQPYNEQFF
TRBV6-5 | . | CASRLRGTGPQHF
TRBV13 | TRBD2 | CASSSGLAGDYEQYF
TRBV19 | TRBD2 | CATGTSLNEQFF
TRBV29-1 | . | CSVDPGPSGEQYF
TRBV6-1 | . | CASSDRDGARSGANVLTF
TRBV6-1 | . | CASSEGGGPYEQYF
TRBV4-2 | . | CASSQGTREGTDTQYF
TRBV5-1 | . | CASSLGVGGTTGELFF
TRBV7-2 | . | CASSPGLQGGYTF
TRBV19 | TRBD1 | CASSIDHHSGGNQPQHF
TRBV4-2 | TRBD2 | CASSQETGGSYNEQFF
TRBV6-6 | . | CASSYSSRGRAFF
TRBV7-6 | TRBD1 | CASSLGPTGGLRNTEAFF
TRBV29-1 | . | CSVEAEGGYTF
TRBV19 | . | CASNRAGSYGYTF
TRBV2 | . | CASSESGSRRVSSYNEQFF
TRBV7-8 | TRBD2 | CASSLAGTSGGGELFF
TRBV28 | . | CASSFRDYEQYF
TRBV4-2 | TRBD2 | CASTRRAGETGELFF
TRBV28 | . | CASSLPPRGYTF
TRBV19 | . | CASSIGGGYTF
TRBV19 | . | CASSGGIGAEAFF
TRBV4-3 | . | CASSQEGRVTGELFF
TRBV18 | TRBD1 | CASSPTGNSYEQYF
TRBV4-3 | . | CASSQENKADTQYF
TRBV5-1 | . | CASGWTEETQYF
TRBV19 | . | CASTGWGLNTEAFF
TRBV28 | TRBD1 | CASSPPGQAAGYTF
TRBV10-3 | TRBD1 | CAISGDRVNYGYTF
TRBV4-2 | TRBD1 | CASSLLRGQGAGTEAFF
TRBV6-5 | TRBD2 | CASSLAGGIGAQYF
TRBV4-2 | TRBD1 | CASSQGRGGTGERETQYF
TRBV6-5 | . | CASSSSPGPQHF
TRBV6-5 | . | CASSRSGPVSNEQFF
TRBV5-1 | TRBD2 | CASSPGGTYEQYF
TRBV5-1 | . | CASSLDSPGVNTEAFF
TRBV5-1 | . | CASSLGAGGGYTF
TRBV7-8 | TRBD1 | CASSFPMTGRDTIYF
TRBV19 | TRBD1 | CASSIQGARTEAFF
TRBV29-1 | . | CSVMTGNSYGYTF
TRBV9 | . | CASSAFGSLGELFF
TRBV5-6 | . | CASSPGPPGSSYEQYF
TRBV28 | . | CACGAVGGAVTEAFF
TRBV4-3 | . | CASSQEGPREDSRYGYTF
TRBV14 | . | CASSQVGWGTDTQYF
TRBV5-4 | . | CASSRQQGNTEAFF
TRBV2 | TRBD1 | CASSQGQGRNYGYTF